Following are 13 T cell receptor beta chains from one sample sequenced in a study of cytomegalovirus exposure and HLA in healthy donors (dated 2017 in TCRdb). The protocol used for the library was the immunoSEQ multiplex PCR assay. A mixture of 60 forward primers for TCR Vbeta segments and 13 reverse primers for TCR Jbeta segments was used in the multiplex PCR. TCRdb holds this immuneACCESS table with in-frame rearrangements only. Some clones are missing; in checked studies, unresolved V genes explain under half, and the rest has no known cause. The sample table lists approximately 280,000 clones, about nine tenths of them with a count of one. Approximately 4.3% of the sample belongs to the ten largest clones. The sequencing input was PBMCs. The receptor set was obtained from a man aged 40-49 years in good health and CMV-seropositive.

The chain has TRBV5-4 and TRBJ2-7; D uncertain. The CDR3 sequence is 11 residues long. The germline V and J ends were trimmed by 4 bases and 4 bases, with 6 bases remaining between them. Germline assignment: CDR1 SGHNT and CDR2 YYREEE (reference sequence). The CDR3 region is CASSTGYEQYF. CDR3 sequence (DNA): TGTGCCAGCAGCACCGGGTACGAGCAGTACTTC.

The chain recombines TRBV27 with TRBJ2-1; D perhaps matches TRBD1 (6 bases). The V end lost 5 bases, the J end lost 6 bases, and 14 bases lay between the germline ends. Germline loops: CDR1 MNHEY, CDR2 SMNVEV (reference sequence). The CDR3 spans 14 residues. DNA of the CDR3: TGTGCCAGCAGTCCCCTGAGGGGGTCCAATGAGCAGTTCTTC. It encodes CASSPLRGSNEQFF.

The gene calls are TRBV28 and TRBJ2-3; possible D gene TRBD2, 7 bases. From germline, CDR1 is MDHEN and CDR2 SYDVKM. V gave up 7 bases and J gave up 4 bases, with 21 bases separating them. This CDR3 is built from 16 residues. The CDR3 region is CASKMSGGGLSDTQYF. The CDR3 DNA reads as TGTGCCAGCAAGATGTCAGGCGGGGGCTTGTCAGATACGCAGTATTTT. Filled out from reference TRBV28 and TRBJ2-3, the complete variable domain reads DVKVTQSSRYLVKRTGEKVFLECVQDMDHENMFWYRQDPGLGLRLIYFSYDVKMKEKGDIPEGYSVSREKKERFSLILESASTNQTSMYLCASKMSGGGLSDTQYFGPGTRLTVL.

The chain carries TRBV5-4 and TRBJ2-7; 11 bases line up with TRBD2. V lost 4 bases to trimming and J lost 3 bases; unmatched junction nucleotides: 6. This CDR3 is 15 amino acids long. Germline CDR1 and CDR2: SGHNT and YYREEE (reference sequence). For the CDR3, the DNA is TGTGCCAGCAGCGCCCGGACTAGCGGGCTCTACGAGCAGTACTTC. This encodes CASSARTSGLYEQYF.

The chain recombines TRBV11-3 with TRBJ2-5; a weak D match, TRBD2 (6 bases). Germline lookup yields CDR1 SGHNT and CDR2 YENEEA. Trimming stripped 5 bases from V and 2 bases from J, with 9 bases between. The CDR3 covers 13 residues. DNA of the CDR3: TGTGCCAGCAGCGCGGGACCGCAAGAGACCCAGTACTTC. It is translated as CASSAGPQETQYF.

The chain carries TRBV27 and TRBJ2-3; D is uncertain. This CDR3 has 14 residues. Trimming took off 6 bases at V and 8 bases at J, with 18 bases between the two ends. Germline V gene sequence: CDR1 MNHEY, CDR2 SMNVEV (reference sequence). CDR3 in amino acids: CASSPPLRGVTQYF. CDR3 DNA sequence: TGTGCCAGCAGCCCCCCGCTGCGCGGTGTTACGCAGTATTTT.

The chain is built from TRBV2 and TRBJ2-1; D may be TRBD2 (5 bases). The germline CDR1 and CDR2 sequences are SNHLY and FYNNEI. Deletions cut 6 bases from V and 7 bases from J, with 19 bases between. The CDR3 spans 15 residues. CDR3: CASRADYRWENEQFF. DNA of the CDR3: TGTGCCAGCAGGGCTGACTACCGGTGGGAGAATGAGCAGTTCTTC.

V is TRBV5-1 and J is TRBJ2-3; maybe TRBD1 (6 bases). Trimming took 2 bases from V and 1 from J, leaving 11 bases between them. The CDR3 sequence is 15 residues long. Germline values: CDR1 SGHRS, CDR2 YFSETQ. The CDR3: CASSLEDRRTDTQYF. The CDR3 DNA is TGCGCCAGCAGCTTAGAGGACAGACGCACAGATACGCAGTATTTT.

The rearrangement uses TRBV27 and TRBJ2-7, with TRBD2 identical over 7 bases. Germline V CDR1 and CDR2: MNHEY, SMNVEV (reference sequence). V lost 3 bases, J lost 2 bases, and 4 bases stayed unmatched. CDR3 length: 14 amino acids. The CDR3: CASSFGGSPYEQYF. The CDR3 DNA reads as TGTGCCAGCAGTTTTGGCGGGAGCCCCTACGAGCAGTACTTC.

This chain connects TRBV28 to TRBJ1-2; no clear D gene. Germline V gives CDR1 MDHEN, CDR2 SYDVKM. CDR3 length: 13 residues. With 8 bases removed from V and 3 bases from J, the gap between germline ends came to 13 bases. CDR3 residues: CASSTRGYYGYTF. In DNA, the CDR3 is TGTGCCAGCTCTACCCGCGGGTACTATGGCTACACCTTC.

The chain couples TRBV5-6 to TRBJ2-5; TRBD1 agrees at 7 bases. The J call may be in error: the DNA end matches TRBJ2-7 better. The V gene's germline CDR1 is SGHDT and CDR2 YYEEEE. This CDR3 region has 15 residues. CDR3 DNA: TGTGCCAGCAGCTGGGAGCGACAGGGAAGCTACGAGCAGTACTTC. Its translation is CASSWERQGSYEQYF.

The chain uses TRBV7-8 and TRBJ2-3; 8 nucleotides align to TRBD2. CDR1 is SGHVS and CDR2 is FQNEAQ in the germline V gene. The CDR3 covers 15 residues. The V segment lost 4 bases and the J segment 0 bases; nucleotides outside the gene matches: 3. In DNA, the CDR3 is TGTGCCAGCAGCTCCCAGCGGGGGAGCACAGATACGCAGTATTTT. It encodes CASSSQRGSTDTQYF.

The chain combines TRBV29-1 with TRBJ2-5; 7 nucleotides agree with TRBD2. Per germline, CDR1 SQVTM and CDR2 ANQGSEA. V shed 5 bases and J 5 bases; nucleotides not matched to a gene: 11. The CDR3 spans 14 residues. The CDR3 region is CSVHLGRGGETQYF. CDR3 DNA: TGCAGCGTTCACTTGGGGAGGGGCGGTGAGACCCAGTACTTC.